The TCR beta chain described here comes from a study of T cell repertoires in cytomegalovirus infection. Study background: HLA-B-restricted CMV epitopes that are well studied, plus recently identified HLA-C-restricted ones, were used by the study. Matching HLA type and CMV infection were both indicated by public TCR beta signatures. Study-wide findings and caveats: CMV-specific TCR beta clonotypes restricted by HLA-C were the ones dominating the ex vivo response.

V lost 4 bases, J lost 8 bases, and 10 bases stayed unmatched. Germline values: CDR1 SEHNR, CDR2 FQNEAQ (reference sequence). The CDR3 covers 16 residues. TCRdb analysed the reads with MiXCR anew, one entry per CDR3 protein. The sample lists approximately 990,000 distinct CDR3 sequences, roughly 30% occurring once. Comment on this clonotype: Its specificity is unknown.

V and J are TRBV7-9 and TRBJ2-3; 12 nucleotides agree with TRBD2. This clonotype was obtained from a human donor in good health (CMV status not recorded). Some clones in this sample may be carry-over from other donors' samples. The sample here was cultured CD8+ T cells from PBMCs, taken from culture after CMV antigen stimulation. The CDR3 loop is CASSSTSGGPPLTQYF. In DNA form, the CDR3 reads TGTGCCAGCAGCTCCACTAGCGGGGGGCCCCCCCTTACGCAGTATTTT. The full variable domain, its missing parts supplied by reference TRBV7-9 and TRBJ2-3, is DTGVSQNPRHKITKRGQNVTFRCDPISEHNRLYWYRQTLGQGPEFLTYFQNEAQLEKSRLLSDRFSAERPKGSFSTLEIQRTEQGDSAMYLCASSSTSGGPPLTQYFGPGTRLTVL.